The table lists the clone carrying this TCR beta chain with many counts. The antigen is not known. One entry per CDR3 protein results from TCRdb running MiXCR on the reads. The profile shows hundreds of thousands of distinct CDR3 sequences, about a sixth of them singletons. The entry originates in a study of T cell repertoires in cytomegalovirus infection. On the study more broadly: It can be stated that public TCR beta signatures indicated CMV infection as well as a matching HLA type. Findings and caveats of the study: It was HLA-C-restricted CMV-specific TCR beta clonotypes that dominated the response ex vivo. Identification of carriers of CMV plus the relevant HLA was achieved through cumulative public TCR beta family frequency.

This clonotype was sampled from a human donor in good health (CMV status not recorded). Some clones in this sample may be carry-over from other donors' samples. The specimen was PBMCs.

In nucleotides, the CDR3 is TGTGCCAGCAGCGTACTTGGGCCAGGGGGGGAAAAACTGTTTTTT. This encodes CASSVLGPGGEKLFF. This chain uses TRBV7-8 with TRBJ1-4; 7 nucleotides line up with TRBD1. Trimming took 5 bases from V and 8 from J; bases not matched to a gene: 11. This CDR3 has 15 amino acids. Germline values: CDR1 SGHVS, CDR2 FQNEAQ.